This TCR beta chain was captured by sequencing in a study of blood T cell repertoires in COVID-19. The overall study: Material from acute and convalescent COVID-19 was sourced from the United States, Italy and Spain. T cells, B-cell-depleted T cells, or PBMCs supplied cDNA or gDNA.

In the study's own analysis: Nucleated cell number was recorded as an estimate derived from reference gene primer amplification. The data were produced by immunoSEQ multiplex PCR, yet TCRdb's version contains in-frame clones alone and is incomplete. V and J calls and clone size are as listed in that table; D and trimming were resolved from the DNA. This sample has just over 90,000 clones, with about 77% found just once. Per the germline V gene, CDR1 is MDHEN and CDR2 is SYDVKM. This CDR3 comprises 13 residues. The ends were cut back, 7 bases at V and 8 bases at J, with 17 bases in the middle. The clonotype was recovered from a human donor in a cohort sampled during active COVID-19. The sample consisted of peripheral blood. The chain links TRBV28 to TRBJ1-2; D call uncertain. CDR3 loop: CASTTTHLGGYTF. Written as DNA, the CDR3 is TGTGCCAGCACCACTACCCACCTCGGAGGCTACACCTTC.